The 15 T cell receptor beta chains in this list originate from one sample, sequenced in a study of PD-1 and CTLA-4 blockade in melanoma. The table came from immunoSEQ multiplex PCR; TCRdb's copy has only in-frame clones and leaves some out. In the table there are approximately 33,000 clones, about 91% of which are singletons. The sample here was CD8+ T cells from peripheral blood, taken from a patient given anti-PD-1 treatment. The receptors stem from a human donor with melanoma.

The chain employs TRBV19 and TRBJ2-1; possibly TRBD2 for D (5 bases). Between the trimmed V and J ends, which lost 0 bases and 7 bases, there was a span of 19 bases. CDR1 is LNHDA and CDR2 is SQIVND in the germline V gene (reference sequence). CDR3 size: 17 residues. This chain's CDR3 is CASSIDQVVGAMNEQFF. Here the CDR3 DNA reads TGTGCCAGTAGTATAGATCAAGTCGTGGGAGCGATGAATGAGCAGTTCTTC.

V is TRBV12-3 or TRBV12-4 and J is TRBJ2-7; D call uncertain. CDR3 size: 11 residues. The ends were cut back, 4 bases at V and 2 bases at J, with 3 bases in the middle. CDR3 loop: CASSWAYEQYF. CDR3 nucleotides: TGTGCCAGCAGTTGGGCCTACGAGCAGTACTTC.

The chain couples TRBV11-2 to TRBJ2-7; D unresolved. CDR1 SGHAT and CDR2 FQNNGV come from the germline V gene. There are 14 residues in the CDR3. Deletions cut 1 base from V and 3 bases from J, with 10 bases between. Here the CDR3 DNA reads TGTGCCAGCAGCTTAGGATTTAGGGACTACGAGCAGTACTTC. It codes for CASSLGFRDYEQYF. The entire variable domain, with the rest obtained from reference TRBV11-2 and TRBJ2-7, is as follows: EAGVAQSPRYKIIEKRQSVAFWCNPISGHATLYWYQQILGQGPKLLIQFQNNGVVDDSQLPKDRFSAERLKGVDSTLKIQPAKLEDSAVYLCASSLGFRDYEQYFGPGTRLTVT.

Written as DNA, the CDR3 is TGTGCCAGCAGTTTACAAGCGGGAGCAAGCATTCAGTACTTC. Amino acids: CASSLQAGASIQYF. This chain links TRBV27 with TRBJ2-4; 8 bases are a match to TRBD2. Looked up from germline, CDR1 is MNHEY and CDR2 is SMNVEV (reference sequence). V trimming: 2 bases; J trimming: 9 bases; junction bases outside the gene matches: 6. CDR3 length: 14 residues.

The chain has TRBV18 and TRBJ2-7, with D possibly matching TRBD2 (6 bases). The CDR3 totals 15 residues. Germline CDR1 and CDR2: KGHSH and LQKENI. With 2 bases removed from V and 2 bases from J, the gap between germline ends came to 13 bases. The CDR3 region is CASSPGGNSAYEQYF. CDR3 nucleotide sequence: TGTGCCAGCTCACCAGGGGGGAATTCGGCCTACGAGCAGTACTTC. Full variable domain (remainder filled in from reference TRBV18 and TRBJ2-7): NAGVMQNPRHLVRRRGQEARLRCSPMKGHSHVYWYRQLPEEGLKFMVYLQKENIIDESGMPKERFSAEFPKEGPSILRIQQVVRGDSAAYFCASSPGGNSAYEQYFGPGTRLTVT.

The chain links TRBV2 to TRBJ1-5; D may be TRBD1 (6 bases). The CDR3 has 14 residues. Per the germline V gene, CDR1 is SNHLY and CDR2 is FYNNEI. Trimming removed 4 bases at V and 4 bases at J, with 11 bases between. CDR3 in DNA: TGTGCCAGCAGTGTACTCAGGGGTAATCAGCCCCAGCATTTT. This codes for CASSVLRGNQPQHF.

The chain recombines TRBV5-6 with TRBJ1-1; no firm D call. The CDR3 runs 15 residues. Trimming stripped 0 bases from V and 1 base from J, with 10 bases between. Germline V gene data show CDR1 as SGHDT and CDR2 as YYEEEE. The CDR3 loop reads CASSLVGQRNTEAFF. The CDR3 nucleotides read TGTGCCAGCAGCTTGGTTGGCCAAAGGAACACTGAAGCTTTCTTT.

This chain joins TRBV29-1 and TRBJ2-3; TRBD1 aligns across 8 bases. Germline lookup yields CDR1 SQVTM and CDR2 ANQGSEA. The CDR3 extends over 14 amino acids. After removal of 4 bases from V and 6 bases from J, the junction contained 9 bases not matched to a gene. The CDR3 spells CSVVFVDRGDTQYF. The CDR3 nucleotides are TGCAGCGTTGTTTTCGTCGACAGGGGTGATACGCAGTATTTT.

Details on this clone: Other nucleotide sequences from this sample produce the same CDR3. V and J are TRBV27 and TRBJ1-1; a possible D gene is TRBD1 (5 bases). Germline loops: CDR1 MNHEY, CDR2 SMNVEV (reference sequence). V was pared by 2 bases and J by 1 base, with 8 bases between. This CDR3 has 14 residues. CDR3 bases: TGTGCCAGCAGTTTACTTAGGGGGAACACTGAAGCTTTCTTT. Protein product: CASSLLRGNTEAFF.

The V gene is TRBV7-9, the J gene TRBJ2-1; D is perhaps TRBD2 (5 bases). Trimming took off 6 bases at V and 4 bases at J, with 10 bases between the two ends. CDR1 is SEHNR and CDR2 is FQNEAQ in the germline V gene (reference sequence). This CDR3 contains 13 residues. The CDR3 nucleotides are TGTGCCAGCAGGAGTGAGGGATACAATGAGCAGTTCTTC. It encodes CASRSEGYNEQFF.

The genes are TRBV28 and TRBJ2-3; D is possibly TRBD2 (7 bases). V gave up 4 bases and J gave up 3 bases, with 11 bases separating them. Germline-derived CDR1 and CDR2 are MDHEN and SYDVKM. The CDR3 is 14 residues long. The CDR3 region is CASSSRGGTDTQYF. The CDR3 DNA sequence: TGTGCCAGCAGTTCAAGGGGGGGGACAGATACGCAGTATTTT.

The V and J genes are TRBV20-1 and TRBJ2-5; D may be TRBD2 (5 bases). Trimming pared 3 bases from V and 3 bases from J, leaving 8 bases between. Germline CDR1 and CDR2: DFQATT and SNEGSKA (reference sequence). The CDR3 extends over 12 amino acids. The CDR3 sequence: CSASSGEETQYF. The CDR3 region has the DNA TGCAGTGCTAGTTCCGGGGAAGAGACCCAGTACTTC.

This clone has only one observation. The CDR3 DNA reads as TGCAGCGTTGGGGACGACTACGAGCAGTACTTC. Amino acids: CSVGDDYEQYF. The genes are TRBV29-1 and TRBJ2-7; the D call may be TRBD1 or TRBD2 (5 bases each). The CDR3 sequence is 11 residues long. Trimming pared 4 bases from V and 3 bases from J, leaving 7 bases between. In germline, CDR1 is SQVTM, CDR2 ANQGSEA.

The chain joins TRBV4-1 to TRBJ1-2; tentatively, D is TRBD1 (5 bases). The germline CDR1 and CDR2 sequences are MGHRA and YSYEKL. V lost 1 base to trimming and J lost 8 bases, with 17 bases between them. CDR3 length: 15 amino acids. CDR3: CASSQGNADRSGYTF. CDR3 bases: TGCGCCAGCAGCCAAGGAAATGCCGACAGATCCGGCTACACCTTC.

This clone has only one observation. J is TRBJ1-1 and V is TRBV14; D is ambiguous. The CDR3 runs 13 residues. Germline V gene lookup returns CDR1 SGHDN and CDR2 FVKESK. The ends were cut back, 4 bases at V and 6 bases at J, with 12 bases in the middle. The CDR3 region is CASSPDLIPEAFF. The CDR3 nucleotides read TGTGCCAGCAGCCCCGACCTAATCCCTGAAGCTTTCTTT.